This TCR beta chain was captured by sequencing in a study of control samples from healthy donors and cancer patients. The assay was immunoSEQ multiplex PCR, and TCRdb's table has in-frame clones only and misses some. This table has 400,000 to 450,000 clones, more than 80% appearing once. The source material was PBMCs. The receptor's source is a man aged 40-50 years with head and neck cancer.

CDR3 residues: CSVLEALNTEAFF. CDR3 nucleotides: TGCAGCGTATTGGAGGCCCTGAACACTGAAGCTTTCTTT. V and J are TRBV29-1 and TRBJ1-1; D gene uncertain. V dropped 6 bases and J dropped 0 bases, with 11 bases sitting between them. CDR1 SQVTM and CDR2 ANQGSEA come from the germline V gene. The CDR3 runs to 13 residues.